These T cell receptor beta chains were read from a single sample in a study of blood T cell repertoires in COVID-19. Measured with immunoSEQ multiplex PCR; TCRdb has only the in-frame clones, and not every one. The table records 200,000 or so clones, roughly 80% of them present only once. The specimen was peripheral blood. Receptor source: a woman of 80 years or more with COVID-19, enrolled during active disease. Both conserved end residues are part of each CDR3. A D gene is named only where the DNA matches it firmly. Expanded clones get a size class; other rows say once, few or many, or leave the size out.

j_call	clone_size	v_call	d_call	cdr3_nt	cdr3_aa
TRBJ1-3	-	TRBV4-1	TRBD1	TGCGCCAGCAGCCAAACAGGGGGTACCCATAGCTCTGGAAACACCATATATTTT	CASSQTGGTHSSGNTIYF
TRBJ2-7	-	TRBV27	-	TGTGCCAGCAGCCACAGGGTTGCGGGCGAGCAGTACTTC	CASSHRVAGEQYF
TRBJ1-6	-	TRBV28	-	TGTGCCAGCAGCAGCTGGGGGCAGGATAATTCACCCCTCCACTTT	CASSSWGQDNSPLHF
TRBJ2-1	-	TRBV24-1	TRBD2	TGTGCCACCAGTGAGACGATCAGCGGGGATGAGCAGTTCTTC	CATSETISGDEQFF
TRBJ1-1	-	TRBV5-1	-	TGCGCCAGCAGCTTGCAGGGCCTATCCACTGAAGCTTTCTTT	CASSLQGLSTEAFF
TRBJ2-2	-	TRBV7-6	-	TGTGCCAGCAGCTTAAGCTTCGGGAACACCGGGGAGCTGTTTTTT	CASSLSFGNTGELFF
TRBJ2-5	-	TRBV2	-	TGTGCCAGCACATCCCTGGGGCAGCCCCAAGAGACCCAGTACTTC	CASTSLGQPQETQYF
TRBJ1-6	-	TRBV28	TRBD1	TGTGCCAGCAGATCACAGGGGGCCAGTTCACCCCTCCACTTT	CASRSQGASSPLHF
TRBJ1-4	few	TRBV7-9	-	TGTGCCAGCAGCTTAATCGTCATCCCGGGGGATGAAAAACTGTTTTTT	CASSLIVIPGDEKLFF
TRBJ2-1	-	TRBV7-8	-	TGTGCCAGCAGCTTAGGGGGGAGGCTTTTCGAGAATGAGCAGTTCTTC	CASSLGGRLFENEQFF
TRBJ1-4	-	TRBV29-1	-	TGCAGCGTTCCGACGGTCCCGGGGGAAAAACTGTTTTTT	CSVPTVPGEKLFF
TRBJ1-5	-	TRBV11-1	-	TGTGCCAGCAGCCCCGATAGAAATCAGCCCCAGCATTTT	CASSPDRNQPQHF
TRBJ1-6	-	TRBV5-1	TRBD1	TGCGCCAGCGGGACAGGGGGCCTGAATTCACCCCTCCACTTT	CASGTGGLNSPLHF
TRBJ2-3	-	TRBV28	TRBD1	TGTGCCAGCAGTGAGACAGGGGACCCCACAGATACGCAGTATTTT	CASSETGDPTDTQYF
TRBJ1-4	-	TRBV2	TRBD1	TGTGCCAGCAGTGAAGGTTGGGACAGACATAATGAAAAACTGTTTTTT	CASSEGWDRHNEKLFF
TRBJ2-1	-	TRBV4-1	TRBD2	TGCGCCAGCAGCCAAGACCCAGGGACTAGCGGGAGACGTAATGAGCAGTTCTTC	CASSQDPGTSGRRNEQFF
TRBJ2-7	-	TRBV3-1/TRBV3-2	TRBD2	TGTGCCAGCAGCCAAGTTAGAGCGGGAGGGCTCCACGAGCAGTACTTC	CASSQVRAGGLHEQYF
TRBJ1-5	-	TRBV7-9	-	TGTGCCAGCAGTGAGGGAAATCAGCCCCAGCATTTT	CASSEGNQPQHF
TRBJ1-1	-	TRBV7-2	-	TGTGCCAGCAGCTTAGGAAAGCTTGTCACGAACACTGAAGCTTTCTTT	CASSLGKLVTNTEAFF
TRBJ2-3	once	TRBV2	TRBD1	TGTGCCAGCAGTGAAGACAGGGGGCTTACAGATACGCAGTATTTT	CASSEDRGLTDTQYF
TRBJ2-2	-	TRBV6-5	-	TGTGCCAGCAGATACCAGAACACCGGGGAGCTGTTTTTT	CASRYQNTGELFF
TRBJ2-2	-	TRBV5-6	TRBD2	TGTGCCAGCAGCTTGGTTTCTAGCGGGCCCACCGGGGAGCTGTTTTTT	CASSLVSSGPTGELFF
TRBJ2-7	-	TRBV11-2	-	TGTGCCAGCAGCTTAAGCCCTAGCAACGAGCAGTACTTC	CASSLSPSNEQYF
TRBJ2-1	-	TRBV4-3	-	TGCGCCAGCAGCCAAGATCAAGGTCGGGGGAATGAGCAGTTCTTC	CASSQDQGRGNEQFF
TRBJ2-3	once	TRBV2	-	TGTGCCAGCAGTGGGGACTCCAGCACAGATACGCAGTATTTT	CASSGDSSTDTQYF
TRBJ2-2	-	TRBV5-1	-	TGCGCCAGCAATTCAGGCGGGACCGGGGAGCTGTTTTTT	CASNSGGTGELFF
TRBJ1-3	few	TRBV5-4	-	TGTGCCAGCAGCTTGTGGGGGGTAGGAACTGGAAACACCATATATTTT	CASSLWGVGTGNTIYF
TRBJ2-7	once	TRBV14	TRBD2	TGTGCCAGCAGCCCCCTCGGACTAGCGGGGGGGTCTGGGGAGCAGTACTTC	CASSPLGLAGGSGEQYF
TRBJ1-1	-	TRBV3-1/TRBV3-2	-	TGTGCCAGCAGCAACCTAGGATTGAACACTGAAGCTTTCTTT	CASSNLGLNTEAFF
TRBJ1-2	-	TRBV11-2	-	TGTGCCAGCAGCTTAGATCTCAGCTATGGCTACACCTTC	CASSLDLSYGYTF
TRBJ2-1	-	TRBV4-1	-	TGCGCCAGCAGCCAACTGTTGAGCTCCTACAATGAGCAGTTCTTC	CASSQLLSSYNEQFF
TRBJ2-7	-	TRBV6-2/TRBV6-3	TRBD2	TGTGCCAGCAGCCCCGCCAGAGCGGGGGTTTACGAGCAGTACTTC	CASSPARAGVYEQYF
TRBJ2-5	-	TRBV18	-	TGTGCCAGCTCACCACCGGAGGGCGTCCAAGAGACCCAGTACTTC	CASSPPEGVQETQYF
TRBJ1-1	-	TRBV27	-	TGTGCCAGCAGTTTAACCGATAGGGGCACTGAAGCTTTCTTT	CASSLTDRGTEAFF
TRBJ1-5	-	TRBV12-5	-	TGTGCTAGTGGTCGAAACAGGGATCAGCCCCAGCATTTT	CASGRNRDQPQHF
TRBJ1-1	-	TRBV6-1	-	TGTGCCAGCAGTGACAGGTTTCACACTGAAGCTTTCTTT	CASSDRFHTEAFF
TRBJ1-2	-	TRBV6-5	-	TGTGCCAGCAGTTACTCGAGGATTGTTGGGGGGTATGGCTACACCTTC	CASSYSRIVGGYGYTF
TRBJ2-3	-	TRBV18	TRBD2	TGTGCCAGCTCACCACGGAATAGCGGGATAGGAGATACGCAGTATTTT	CASSPRNSGIGDTQYF
TRBJ2-7	few	TRBV28	-	TGTGCCAGCAGTTACGACCTTCAGGGGAGCTACGAGCAGTACTTC	CASSYDLQGSYEQYF
TRBJ1-1	-	TRBV2	-	TGTGCCAGCAGTGAACAGGGGTTAGAGACTGAAGCTTTCTTT	CASSEQGLETEAFF
TRBJ1-1	-	TRBV10-3	-	TGTGCCATCAGTGGACAGACAGGGAACACTGAAGCTTTCTTT	CAISGQTGNTEAFF
TRBJ1-1	-	TRBV2	TRBD1	TGTGCCAGCAATCGGGACAGGGCGGAGGGCACTGAAGCTTTCTTT	CASNRDRAEGTEAFF
TRBJ1-2	-	TRBV19	-	TGTGCCAGTAGTGCTGACAACTTCGGCTACACCTTC	CASSADNFGYTF
TRBJ1-6	-	TRBV7-6	TRBD1	TGTGCCAGCAGCTTAGCGGGGGACAGAAATTCACCCCTCCACTTT	CASSLAGDRNSPLHF
TRBJ2-1	-	TRBV15	-	TGTGCCACCAGCAGAGGACTAGGGAGTGAGCAGTTCTTC	CATSRGLGSEQFF
TRBJ2-3	-	TRBV9	-	TGTGCCAGCAGCGCCACCTGGACAGCCACAAGCACAGATACGCAGTATTTT	CASSATWTATSTDTQYF